The 32 T cell receptor beta chains reported below all come from one sample, sequenced in a study of cytomegalovirus exposure and HLA in healthy donors. Sequencing was performed with immunoSEQ multiplex PCR; in TCRdb, only in-frame clones are kept and a portion is missing. Among approximately 200,000 clones, about four fifths were seen once, and the ten largest hold roughly 7.5%. The specimen sequenced was PBMCs. These receptor sequences come from a young man in good health and CMV-seropositive.

The chain employs TRBV30 and TRBJ2-1; tentatively, D is TRBD2 (6 bases). The V gene's germline CDR1 is GTSNPN and CDR2 SVGIG (reference sequence). The ends were cut back, 7 bases at V and 0 bases at J, with 10 bases in the middle. The CDR3 totals 13 residues. Here the CDR3 reads CALAASSYNEQFF. In DNA, the CDR3 is TGTGCCTTAGCGGCGAGCTCCTACAATGAGCAGTTCTTC. Filled out from reference TRBV30 and TRBJ2-1, the complete variable domain reads SQTIHQWPATLVQPVGSPLSLECTVEGTSNPNLYWYRQAAGRGLQLLFYSVGIGQISSEVPQNLSASRPQDRQFILSSKKLLLSDSGFYLCALAASSYNEQFFGPGTRLTVL.

The chain is built from TRBV30 and TRBJ2-7; 8 bases align to TRBD1. Germline V gene sequence: CDR1 GTSNPN, CDR2 SVGIG (reference sequence). The ends lost 5 bases at V and 3 bases at J; junction bases unmatched: 6. This CDR3 contains 13 residues. CDR3: CAWSPQGGYEQYF. CDR3 sequence (DNA): TGTGCCTGGTCACCACAGGGGGGCTACGAGCAGTACTTC.

This rearrangement joins TRBV4-3 to TRBJ1-4; D might be TRBD1 (6 bases). This CDR3 is built from 15 residues. The V gene lost 5 bases and the J gene lost 6 bases, with 16 bases spanning the gap. The germline V gene has CDR1 LGHNA and CDR2 YSLEER. This CDR3 is CASSEGGTSDEKLFF. CDR3 DNA sequence: TGCGCCAGCAGCGAAGGAGGGACATCGGATGAAAAACTGTTTTTT.

V and J are TRBV7-9 and TRBJ2-1, with 10 nucleotides matching TRBD2. After removal of 1 base from V and 5 bases from J, the junction contained 5 bases not matched to a gene. The CDR3 loop spans 16 amino acids. CDR1 and CDR2 (germline): SEHNR, FQNEAQ (reference sequence). CDR3 region: CASSLGPSGSHNEQFF. The CDR3 DNA reads as TGTGCCAGCAGCTTAGGCCCTAGCGGGAGTCACAATGAGCAGTTCTTC.

V usage is TRBV5-1 and J usage is TRBJ2-2; tentatively, D is TRBD1 (5 bases). Deletions cut 6 bases from V and 4 bases from J, with 13 bases between. Germline CDR1 is SGHRS and CDR2 is YFSETQ. The length of the CDR3 is 14 residues. The chain's CDR3 is CASTQGVSTGELFF. DNA for the CDR3: TGCGCCAGCACTCAGGGTGTATCCACCGGGGAGCTGTTTTTT.

CDR3: CASTRSGRAYEQYF. For the CDR3, the DNA is TGTGCCAGCACCAGAAGCGGGAGGGCCTACGAGCAGTACTTC. The V call is TRBV27, the J call TRBJ2-7; 10 bases match TRBD2. Germline V gene sequence: CDR1 MNHEY, CDR2 SMNVEV (reference sequence). Trimming took 7 bases from V and 2 from J; bases not matched to a gene: 5. The CDR3 has 14 amino acids.

CDR3 coding DNA: TGTGCCAGCAGCCCTAGACAGGGGGCCCAAGAGACCCAGTACTTC. Translating gives CASSPRQGAQETQYF. V is TRBV7-2 and J is TRBJ2-5, with TRBD1 matching 10 bases. CDR1 is SGHTA and CDR2 is FQGNSA in the germline V gene. Trimming took 5 bases from V and 1 from J; bases not matched to a gene: 4. The CDR3 runs 15 residues. The entire variable domain, with the rest obtained from reference TRBV7-2 and TRBJ2-5, is as follows: GAGVSQSPSNKVTEKGKDVELRCDPISGHTALYWYRQSLGQGLEFLIYFQGNSAPDKSGLPSDRFSAERTGGSVSTLTIQRTQQEDSAVYLCASSPRQGAQETQYFGPGTRLLVL.

This chain connects TRBV7-2 to TRBJ1-5; TRBD1 might be the D (6 bases). From germline, CDR1 is SGHTA and CDR2 FQGNSA. Trimming removed 5 bases at V and 5 bases at J, with 16 bases between. CDR3 length equals 15 residues. DNA of the CDR3: TGTGCCAGCAGCGTACAGGGTCCCCCGGATCAGCCCCAGCATTTT. Its translation is CASSVQGPPDQPQHF. The full variable domain, in which reference TRBV7-2 and TRBJ1-5 provide the parts outside the CDR3, is GAGVSQSPSNKVTEKGKDVELRCDPISGHTALYWYRQSLGQGLEFLIYFQGNSAPDKSGLPSDRFSAERTGGSVSTLTIQRTQQEDSAVYLCASSVQGPPDQPQHFGDGTRLSIL.

V gene TRBV7-6 combines with J gene TRBJ2-7; 11 bases agree with TRBD2. Unmatched junction bases numbered 2, after V lost 4 bases and J lost 3 bases. CDR1 is SGHVS and CDR2 is FNYEAQ in the germline V gene. The CDR3 runs to 14 residues. The CDR3 coding sequence is TGTGCCAGCAGCTCCGGGACTAGCGGCTACGAGCAGTACTTC. This translates into CASSSGTSGYEQYF.

V gene TRBV28 combines with J gene TRBJ2-1; TRBD2 agrees at 12 bases. CDR3 length: 17 amino acids. Looked up from germline, CDR1 is MDHEN and CDR2 is SYDVKM. V shed 8 bases, J shed 6 bases, and the junction held 14 bases outside the gene matches. DNA of the CDR3: TGTGCCAGCTCTTCCCTGCCCGGGACTAGCGGGTCCAATGAGCAGTTCTTC. It translates to CASSSLPGTSGSNEQFF.

On this clone itself: At one boundary the junction diverges from the germline segment, which might be a read error. V usage is TRBV10-3 and J usage is TRBJ1-2; 7 bases agree with TRBD1. The length of the CDR3 is 13 residues. Germline V gene lookup returns CDR1 ENHRY and CDR2 SYGVKD. In DNA form, the CDR3 reads TGTGCCCTCAGGGGGGGGCTGGGATATGGCTACACCTTC. Its translation is CALRGGLGYGYTF.

CDR3 nucleotides: TGCGCCAGCAGCGCGTTACTAGCGGGTACAGATACGCAGTATTTT. This sequence encodes CASSALLAGTDTQYF. V is TRBV5-1 and J is TRBJ2-3; 9 nucleotides match TRBD2. The CDR3 length is 15 residues. CDR1 and CDR2 (germline): SGHRS, YFSETQ. V lost 4 bases and J lost 3; bases outside the gene matches: 6. The full variable domain, with the rest looked up from reference TRBV5-1 and TRBJ2-3, is KAGVTQTPRYLIKTRGQQVTLSCSPISGHRSVSWYQQTPGQGLQFLFEYFSETQRNKGNFPGRFSGRQFSNSRSEMNVSTLELGDSALYLCASSALLAGTDTQYFGPGTRLTVL.

This CDR3 is CASSLQASGTENEQFF. DNA for the CDR3: TGTGCCAGCAGTTTACAGGCTAGCGGGACGGAGAATGAGCAGTTCTTC. The J gene is TRBJ2-1, the V gene TRBV28; 9 bases match TRBD2. Germline CDR1 MDHEN, CDR2 SYDVKM. This CDR3 region has 16 residues. With V trimmed by 2 bases and J by 7 bases, 9 bases remained unmatched.

This rearrangement joins TRBV5-1 to TRBJ1-5; no clear D. This CDR3 is 15 amino acids long. V was trimmed by 0 bases and J by 4 bases, leaving 11 bases between them. Germline V gives CDR1 SGHRS, CDR2 YFSETQ. CDR3 in amino acids: CASSLAPGLNQPQHF. As DNA, the CDR3 is TGCGCCAGCAGCTTGGCCCCGGGGTTGAATCAGCCCCAGCATTTT.

The chain recombines TRBV10-3 with TRBJ1-2; possibly TRBD1 for D (6 bases). Trimming removed 4 bases from V and 4 bases from J, with 13 bases in between. The CDR3 totals 14 residues. Germline V gene lookup returns CDR1 ENHRY and CDR2 SYGVKD. The CDR3 loop is CAISGGGTSYGYTF. CDR3 DNA sequence: TGTGCCATCAGTGGGGGGGGCACATCCTATGGCTACACCTTC.

Written as DNA, the CDR3 is TGTGCCAGCAGCTTAGTTAGCGGACAGGGGTGGTACGAGCAGTACTTC. Residues: CASSLVSGQGWYEQYF. The gene calls are TRBV7-2 and TRBJ2-7, with 9 bases fitting TRBD1. This CDR3 is built from 16 residues. Looked up from germline, CDR1 is SGHTA and CDR2 is FQGNSA. Trimming took 1 base from V and 4 from J; bases not matched to a gene: 8.

The V and J genes are TRBV27 and TRBJ2-1; 7 nucleotides align to TRBD2. V shed 2 bases and J 8 bases; nucleotides not matched to a gene: 6. This CDR3 contains 14 residues. Per the germline V gene, CDR1 is MNHEY and CDR2 is SMNVEV (reference sequence). This CDR3 is CASSLGTTGDEQFF. The CDR3, as DNA: TGTGCCAGCAGTTTAGGGACTACCGGGGATGAGCAGTTCTTC.

In this sample, this clone turned up many times. The chain combines TRBV25-1 with TRBJ2-2; TRBD1 matches at 11 bases. Germline V gene sequence: CDR1 MGHDK, CDR2 SYGVNS. The junction had 3 bases not matched to a gene; V was cut back by 8 bases and J by 1 base. The CDR3 length is 15 residues. The CDR3 is CASEGTGGNTGELFF. CDR3 bases: TGTGCCAGCGAGGGGACAGGGGGGAACACCGGGGAGCTGTTTTTT.

The J gene is TRBJ1-2, the V gene TRBV28; D possibly corresponds to TRBD1 (6 bases). The germline gives CDR1 MDHEN, CDR2 SYDVKM. CDR3 size: 12 residues. V gave up 4 bases and J gave up 8 bases, with 11 bases separating them. Here the CDR3 reads CASSYTDRGYTF. CDR3 nucleotides: TGTGCCAGCAGTTATACAGACAGGGGCTACACCTTC.

The chain recombines TRBV7-2 with TRBJ2-7, with 13 bases lining up with TRBD2. J lost 2 bases, V lost 1 base, and 2 bases had no gene match. From germline, CDR1 is SGHTA and CDR2 FQGNSA. The CDR3 loop spans 16 amino acids. DNA for the CDR3: TGTGCCAGCAGCTTAGTAGGGACTAGCGGGACCTACGAGCAGTACTTC. It is translated as CASSLVGTSGTYEQYF.

The chain uses TRBV6-1 and TRBJ1-3; D is uncertain. Germline V gene lookup returns CDR1 MNHNS and CDR2 SASEGT. The CDR3 is 16 amino acids. V lost 2 bases, J lost 2 bases, and 13 bases lay in between. CDR3: CASSEWFAAAGNTIYF. The CDR3 nucleotides read TGTGCCAGCAGTGAATGGTTTGCGGCAGCTGGAAACACCATATATTTT.

The rearrangement joins TRBV7-8 to TRBJ1-2; a possible D gene is TRBD1 (6 bases). The CDR3 contains 13 residues. Germline lookup yields CDR1 SGHVS and CDR2 FQNEAQ. Trimming removed 5 bases from V and 7 bases from J, with 14 bases in between. The CDR3 DNA reads TGTGCCAGCAGCCTTGGGGGCACCCTTGGCTACACCTTC. It encodes CASSLGGTLGYTF. Full variable domain (rest looked up from reference TRBV7-8 and TRBJ1-2): GAGVSQSPRYKVAKRGQDVALRCDPISGHVSLFWYQQALGQGPEFLTYFQNEAQLDKSGLPSDRFFAERPEGSVSTLKIQRTQQEDSAVYLCASSLGGTLGYTFGSGTRLTVV.

This chain uses TRBV19 with TRBJ2-3, with D perhaps TRBD2 (6 bases). Trimming shortened V by 3 bases and J by 1 base, and 11 bases separated the two germline ends. Germline V gene data show CDR1 as LNHDA and CDR2 as SQIVND (reference sequence). This CDR3 comprises 15 residues. CDR3 in DNA: TGTGCCAGTAGTATTAGGACGGGAGGCACAGATACGCAGTATTTT. Translating it yields CASSIRTGGTDTQYF.

J is TRBJ2-5 and V is TRBV5-1; the match to TRBD2 covers 16 bases. There are 17 residues in the CDR3. Germline-derived CDR1 and CDR2 are SGHRS and YFSETQ. J lost 5 bases, V lost 4 bases, and 8 bases had no gene match. The CDR3 protein is CASSQGLAGGPRETQYF. CDR3 nucleotides: TGCGCCAGCAGCCAGGGACTAGCGGGAGGGCCACGGGAGACCCAGTACTTC.

The rearrangement uses TRBV9 and TRBJ2-6; D remains ambiguous. Germline V gene data show CDR1 as SGDLS and CDR2 as YYNGEE. Trimming cost V 2 bases and J 0 bases, with 12 bases left between them. The CDR3 covers 17 residues. CDR3 sequence reads: CASSVRHLSSGANVLTF. The CDR3 region has the DNA TGTGCCAGCAGCGTCAGACACCTTTCCTCTGGGGCCAACGTCCTGACTTTC.

The chain links TRBV5-1 to TRBJ2-1; 10 positions agree with TRBD2. Germline V gene data show CDR1 as SGHRS and CDR2 as YFSETQ. The CDR3 has 15 amino acids. The V segment lost 3 bases and the J segment 5 bases; nucleotides outside the gene matches: 5. This chain's CDR3 is CASSSLAGGDNEQFF. The CDR3 DNA reads as TGCGCCAGCAGCTCCTTAGCGGGAGGAGACAATGAGCAGTTCTTC.

The chain joins TRBV4-1 to TRBJ2-1; D possibly corresponds to TRBD2 (6 bases). This CDR3 spans 16 amino acids. The ends were cut back, 4 bases at V and 3 bases at J, with 16 bases in the middle. In germline, CDR1 is MGHRA, CDR2 YSYEKL. CDR3 in DNA: TGCGCCAGCAGCCCAGGTCGGCGGGACCTCTACAATGAGCAGTTCTTC. Residues: CASSPGRRDLYNEQFF.

The sample holds many counts of this clone. The chain employs TRBV29-1 and TRBJ2-1; 14 bases fit TRBD2. The CDR3 sequence is 14 residues long. V was pared by 4 bases and J by 8 bases, with 4 bases of the junction left unmatched. The V gene's germline CDR1 is SQVTM and CDR2 ANQGSEA. CDR3 protein: CSVAGTSGSDEQFF. The CDR3 bases are TGCAGCGTTGCCGGGACTAGCGGGAGTGATGAGCAGTTCTTC.

V and J are TRBV30 and TRBJ1-1, with D tentatively TRBD1 (6 bases). This CDR3 is 14 amino acids long. From germline, CDR1 is GTSNPN and CDR2 SVGIG (reference sequence). V was clipped by 3 bases and J by 1 base, with 12 bases between them. CDR3 DNA sequence: TGTGCCTGGAGCCGCCAGGGGTGGAACACTGAAGCTTTCTTT. Its protein product is CAWSRQGWNTEAFF. Based on the CDR3 plus reference TRBV30 and TRBJ1-1, the full variable domain is SQTIHQWPATLVQPVGSPLSLECTVEGTSNPNLYWYRQAAGRGLQLLFYSVGIGQISSEVPQNLSASRPQDRQFILSSKKLLLSDSGFYLCAWSRQGWNTEAFFGQGTRLTVV.

This chain connects TRBV4-2 to TRBJ2-7; TRBD1 matches at 9 bases. The CDR3 sequence is 15 residues long. V trimming: 0 bases; J trimming: 5 bases; junction bases outside the gene matches: 5. In germline, CDR1 is LGHNA, CDR2 YNFKEQ. In nucleotides, the CDR3 is TGTGCCAGCAGCCAAGATTGGACAGGGGCAAACGAGCAGTACTTC. Its translation is CASSQDWTGANEQYF.

V is TRBV4-3 and J is TRBJ2-1; 7 nucleotides align to TRBD2. CDR3 length: 15 residues. Germline V gene lookup returns CDR1 LGHNA and CDR2 YSLEER. V lost 4 bases, J lost 2 bases, and 5 bases stayed unmatched. This CDR3 is CASSPREAPYNEQFF. The CDR3 bases are TGCGCCAGCAGCCCCCGGGAGGCCCCCTACAATGAGCAGTTCTTC.

The chain combines TRBV2 with TRBJ2-7, with D uncertain. V was trimmed by 7 bases and J by 1 base, leaving 17 bases between them. Germline CDR1 and CDR2: SNHLY and FYNNEI. This CDR3 has 15 amino acids. The CDR3 nucleotides read TGTGCCAGCACCTCGGGTCACCAATGGTCCTACGAGCAGTACTTC. Translating it yields CASTSGHQWSYEQYF.